The subject of this entry is one T cell receptor (beta chain). CDR3 length: 15 amino acids. Germline CDR1 reads SGHAT; CDR2 reads FQNNGV. V dropped 5 bases and J dropped 6; count of bases not matched to a gene: 3. The data originate from a study of early T cells in non-severe SARS-CoV-2 infection. Study at large: The authors sequenced bulk RNA from unsorted whole blood, leaving chains unpaired.

Tagging with unique molecular identifiers was applied to individual cDNA molecules. Each CDR3 protein gets one entry after TCRdb re-called the 5' RACE reads with MiXCR. The table records about 33,000 distinct CDR3 sequences, around 5.7% of them present only once. The sample comprised whole blood. J is TRBJ2-1 and V is TRBV11-2, with 14 bases matching TRBD2. This receptor was identified in an adult who was a healthcare worker with PCR-confirmed SARS-CoV-2 infection or an uninfected control (not recorded which). CDR3 loop: CASSIGLAGGNEQFF. Written as DNA, the CDR3 is TGTGCCAGCAGCATCGGACTAGCGGGAGGCAATGAGCAGTTCTTC.